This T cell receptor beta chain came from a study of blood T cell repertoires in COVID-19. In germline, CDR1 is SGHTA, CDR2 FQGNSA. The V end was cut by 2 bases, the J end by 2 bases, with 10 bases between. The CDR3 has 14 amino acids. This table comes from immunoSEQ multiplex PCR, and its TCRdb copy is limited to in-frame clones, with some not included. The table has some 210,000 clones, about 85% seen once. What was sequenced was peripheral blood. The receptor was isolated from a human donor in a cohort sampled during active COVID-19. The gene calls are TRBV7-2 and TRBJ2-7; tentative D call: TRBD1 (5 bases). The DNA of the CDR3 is TGTGCCAGCAGCTTATACAGGCGCCCCTACGAGCAGTACTTC. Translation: CASSLYRRPYEQYF.